This T cell receptor (beta chain) was captured by sequencing in a study of blood T cell repertoires in COVID-19. The method was immunoSEQ multiplex PCR; TCRdb's version includes in-frame clones alone and lacks a portion of them. Here the sample spans over 110,000 clones, about 89% being singletons. With V trimmed by 2 bases and J by 6 bases, 4 bases remained unmatched. The CDR3 runs 14 residues. Germline CDR1 and CDR2: LNHDA and SQIVND (reference sequence). The sequenced sample consisted of PBMCs or T cells enriched from blood (not recorded which). The chain couples TRBV19 to TRBJ2-7; 10 positions match TRBD2. This TCR was sampled from a man aged 60-69 years who had recovered from COVID-19. CDR3 protein: CASSILAGAGEQYF. CDR3 in DNA: TGTGCCAGTAGTATACTAGCGGGAGCTGGCGAGCAGTACTTC.